This TCR beta chain is from a study of blood T cell repertoires in COVID-19. For the study at large: Acute and convalescent COVID-19 specimens originated in the United States, Italy and Spain. The analysed material was cDNA or gDNA that came from T cells, B-cell-depleted T cells, or PBMCs.

Methods used by the authors: Quantification of nucleated cells was approximated via reference gene primer amplification. Profiled with immunoSEQ multiplex PCR; TCRdb holds only in-frame clones, not every one. V and J calls and clone size are copied from that table; D and trimming were computed from the DNA. The sample has 150,000 to 200,000 clones; roughly four fifths are singletons. This CDR3 is built from 15 residues. V lost 4 bases and J 4 bases, leaving 14 bases between the germline ends. Germline V gives CDR1 SGHRS, CDR2 YFSETQ. Sample: peripheral blood. The clonotype comes from a middle-aged man who had recovered from COVID-19. V is TRBV5-1 and J is TRBJ2-2, with a possible D match to TRBD2 (5 bases). The CDR3 reads CASSVDMAGTGELFF. CDR3 DNA sequence: TGCGCCAGCAGCGTCGACATGGCGGGCACCGGGGAGCTGTTTTTT.